This TCR beta chain was sequenced for a study of radiation and T cells in renal cell carcinoma. Sample time point: baseline pretreatment blood. Treatment of the sample: 15 Gy SBRT to primary tumor, nephrectomy 4 weeks later. The tumor was a clear cell renal cell carcinoma. Profiled with immunoSEQ multiplex PCR; TCRdb holds only in-frame clones, not every one. Of about 140,000 clones listed, around four fifths are singletons. This clone was counted once. The sequence derives from a woman aged 50 to 60 with renal cell carcinoma. The sequencing here drew on blood, taken from a patient whose treatment included radiotherapy and nephrectomy.

The CDR3 loop reads CASSPTVATNEKLFF. The CDR3 nucleotides read TGTGCCAGCAGCCCCACAGTTGCAACTAATGAAAAACTGTTTTTT. The chain joins TRBV7-2 to TRBJ1-4; D uncertain. V lost 5 bases and J lost 0, with 10 bases in between. The CDR3 length is 15 residues. CDR1 is SGHTA and CDR2 is FQGNSA in the germline V gene.